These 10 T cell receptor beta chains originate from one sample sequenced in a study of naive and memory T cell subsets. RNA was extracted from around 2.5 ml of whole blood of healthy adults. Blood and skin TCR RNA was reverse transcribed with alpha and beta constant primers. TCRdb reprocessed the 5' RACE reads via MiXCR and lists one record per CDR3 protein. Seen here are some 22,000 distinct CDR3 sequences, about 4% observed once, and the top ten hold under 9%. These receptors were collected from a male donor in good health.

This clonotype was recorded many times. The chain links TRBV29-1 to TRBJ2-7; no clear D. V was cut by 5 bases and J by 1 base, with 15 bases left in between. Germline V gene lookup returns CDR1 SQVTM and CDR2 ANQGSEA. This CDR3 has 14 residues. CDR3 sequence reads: CSVSRAAGSYEQYF. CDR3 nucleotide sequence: TGCAGCGTTTCCCGCGCGGCCGGTTCCTACGAGCAGTACTTC.

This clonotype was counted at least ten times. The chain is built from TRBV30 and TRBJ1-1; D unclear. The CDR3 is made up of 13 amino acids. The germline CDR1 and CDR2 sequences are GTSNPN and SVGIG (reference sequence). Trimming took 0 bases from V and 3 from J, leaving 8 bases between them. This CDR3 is CAWSVLSDTEAFF. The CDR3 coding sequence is TGTGCCTGGAGTGTACTATCGGACACTGAAGCTTTCTTT.

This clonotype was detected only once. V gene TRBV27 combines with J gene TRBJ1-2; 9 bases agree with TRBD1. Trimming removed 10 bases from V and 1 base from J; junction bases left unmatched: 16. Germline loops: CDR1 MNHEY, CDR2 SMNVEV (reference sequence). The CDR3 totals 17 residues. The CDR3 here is CAIRRSRDRDYNYGYTF. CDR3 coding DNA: TGTGCCATAAGACGATCCCGGGACAGGGATTATAACTATGGCTACACCTTC.

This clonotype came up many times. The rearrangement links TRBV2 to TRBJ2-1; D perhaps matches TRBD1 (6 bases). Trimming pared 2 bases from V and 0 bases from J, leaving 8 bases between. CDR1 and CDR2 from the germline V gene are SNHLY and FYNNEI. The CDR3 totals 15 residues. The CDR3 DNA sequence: TGTGCCAGCAGTGAACCAGGGGCCTCCTACAATGAGCAGTTCTTC. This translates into CASSEPGASYNEQFF. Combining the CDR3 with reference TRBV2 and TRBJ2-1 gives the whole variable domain EPEVTQTPSHQVTQMGQEVILRCVPISNHLYFYWYRQILGQKVEFLVSFYNNEISEKSEIFDDQFSVERPDGSNFTLKIRSTKLEDSAMYFCASSEPGASYNEQFFGPGTRLTVL.

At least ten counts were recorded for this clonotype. The CDR3 loop is CASGTAYQETQYF. The DNA of the CDR3 is TGTGCCAGTGGGACAGCGTACCAAGAGACCCAGTACTTC. The V call is TRBV6-1, the J call TRBJ2-5, with TRBD1 matching over 7 bases. The CDR3 length is 13 residues. Germline CDR1 and CDR2: MNHNS and SASEGT. J was trimmed by 0 bases and V by 9 bases; bases with no gene match: 4.

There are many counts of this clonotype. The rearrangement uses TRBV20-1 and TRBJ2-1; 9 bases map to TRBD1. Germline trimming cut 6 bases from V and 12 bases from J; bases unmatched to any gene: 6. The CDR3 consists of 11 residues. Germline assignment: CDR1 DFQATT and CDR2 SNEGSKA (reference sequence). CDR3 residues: CSAYGTGLQFF. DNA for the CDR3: TGCAGTGCCTACGGGACAGGGCTGCAGTTCTTC.

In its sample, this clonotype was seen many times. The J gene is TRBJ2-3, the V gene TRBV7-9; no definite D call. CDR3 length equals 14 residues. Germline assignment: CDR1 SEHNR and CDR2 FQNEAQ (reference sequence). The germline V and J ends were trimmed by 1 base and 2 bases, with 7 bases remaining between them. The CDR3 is CASSLEVSTDTQYF. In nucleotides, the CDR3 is TGTGCCAGCAGCTTAGAGGTGTCCACAGATACGCAGTATTTT.

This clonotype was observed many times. CDR3 amino acids: CSVIYPGNTEAFF. The CDR3 region has the DNA TGCAGCGTCATCTACCCCGGGAACACTGAAGCTTTCTTT. The V gene is TRBV29-1, the J gene TRBJ1-1; D is unclear. This CDR3 has 13 amino acids. Trimming left V 6 bases short and J 1 base short, with 12 bases between. Germline CDR1 reads SQVTM; CDR2 reads ANQGSEA.

CDR3 loop: CASSQGGGGRGRETQYF. CDR3 nucleotides: TGCGCCAGCAGCCAAGGGGGCGGGGGAAGAGGTCGGGAGACCCAGTACTTC. V gene TRBV4-1 combines with J gene TRBJ2-5; 7 nucleotides align to TRBD2. The CDR3 consists of 17 residues. The J segment lost 5 bases and the V segment lost 1 base, leaving 13 bases of the junction unmatched. CDR1 is MGHRA and CDR2 is YSYEKL in the germline V gene.

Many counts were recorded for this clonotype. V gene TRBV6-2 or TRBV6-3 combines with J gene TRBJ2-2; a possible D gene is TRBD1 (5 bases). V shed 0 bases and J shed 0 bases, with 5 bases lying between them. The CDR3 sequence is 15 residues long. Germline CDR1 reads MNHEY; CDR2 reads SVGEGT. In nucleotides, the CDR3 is TGTGCCAGCAGTTACTCGGACACGAACACCGGGGAGCTGTTTTTT. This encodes CASSYSDTNTGELFF.